Following are 2 T cell receptor beta chains from one sample sequenced in a study of memory CD4+ T cells and cytomegalovirus serostatus. The sort gate was single viable CD3+CD4+CD8-CD45RO+ cells for memory CD4+ T cells. The repertoire was sequenced with immunoSEQ multiplex PCR; TCRdb's copy has only in-frame clones and lacks some. The sample has tens of thousands of clones; approximately 80% are singletons. Sequenced input: memory CD4+ T cells from blood. The receptors stem from an adult in good health and CMV-seropositive.

The chain joins TRBV25-1 to TRBJ2-3, with D maybe TRBD2 (5 bases). CDR1 and CDR2 (germline): MGHDK, SYGVNS. This CDR3 spans 14 amino acids. Between the trimmed V and J ends, which lost 4 bases and 2 bases, there was a span of 10 bases. CDR3: CASSALDFTDTQYF. The DNA for the CDR3 is TGTGCCAGCAGTGCTTTGGACTTCACAGATACGCAGTATTTT.

The chain has TRBV30 and TRBJ1-2, with no clear D. Trimming left V 0 bases short and J 6 bases short, with 8 bases between. The CDR3 length is 12 residues. The germline V gene has CDR1 GTSNPN and CDR2 SVGIG (reference sequence). The CDR3 DNA reads as TGTGCCTGGAGTGTAGGAGGAGATGGCTACACCTTC. Translating it yields CAWSVGGDGYTF. Filled out from reference TRBV30 and TRBJ1-2, the complete variable domain reads SQTIHQWPATLVQPVGSPLSLECTVEGTSNPNLYWYRQAAGRGLQLLFYSVGIGQISSEVPQNLSASRPQDRQFILSSKKLLLSDSGFYLCAWSVGGDGYTFGSGTRLTVV.